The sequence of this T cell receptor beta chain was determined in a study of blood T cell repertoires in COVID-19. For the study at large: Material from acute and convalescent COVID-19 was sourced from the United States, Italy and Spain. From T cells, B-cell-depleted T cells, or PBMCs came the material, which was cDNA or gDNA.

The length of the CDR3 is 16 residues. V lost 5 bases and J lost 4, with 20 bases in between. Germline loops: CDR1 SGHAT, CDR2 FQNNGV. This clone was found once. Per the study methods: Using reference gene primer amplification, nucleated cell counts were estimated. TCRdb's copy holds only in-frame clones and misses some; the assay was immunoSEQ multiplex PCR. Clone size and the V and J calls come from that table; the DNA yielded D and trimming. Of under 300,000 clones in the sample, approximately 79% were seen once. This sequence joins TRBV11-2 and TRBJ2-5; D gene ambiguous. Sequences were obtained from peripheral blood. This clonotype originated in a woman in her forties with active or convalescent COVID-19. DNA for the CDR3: TGTGCCAGCAGCCGGTCCCCGGGTCGCAAGATAGAGACCCAGTACTTC. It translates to CASSRSPGRKIETQYF. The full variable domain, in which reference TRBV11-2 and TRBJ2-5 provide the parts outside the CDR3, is EAGVAQSPRYKIIEKRQSVAFWCNPISGHATLYWYQQILGQGPKLLIQFQNNGVVDDSQLPKDRFSAERLKGVDSTLKIQPAKLEDSAVYLCASSRSPGRKIETQYFGPGTRLLVL.